Given below is one T cell receptor beta chain in context. Its antigen remains unidentified. Per-base quality was not reported, and no clone a single base away is much larger than it. The data are from a study of cytomegalovirus exposure and HLA in healthy donors (dated by TCRdb to the late 2010s). For the study in its entirety: In an earlier analysis of around 540 of the donors, roughly 300 Gb of sequence data and about 110 million unique TCR beta sequences from 180 million or so T cells were reported. The study aimed to test whether cataloging public T cell receptors could reveal signatures of past pathogen exposure. Alongside the repertoire data, information on donor age, sex, ethnicity and CMV serostatus was compiled. An early release that covered 640 HLA-typed donors contained approximately 290 gigabases of sequencing data and about 84 million unique TCR sequences. Typing coverage differed by locus: A, B, C, DRB1 and DQB1 were typed in roughly 629-630 donors, DQA1 in 500 to 550, DPA1 in some 610, and DPB1 in just under 480. HLA typing covered class I and class II loci at four-digit resolution. A separate validation cohort of approximately 130 different subjects was used in addition to the approximately 640-subject first cohort. On average, around 240,000 unique TCR beta nucleotide sequences were sequenced per donor among 300 to 500 genotyped donors of the cohort, with roughly 18% of those sequences being non-productive. Among the roughly 400 genotyped donors, 75% to 90% belonged to the genetic ancestry cluster associated with self-reported Caucasian donors. Four to six DR-DQ haplotypes were handled as single units for association and clustering, since linkage in the cohort was strong. An earlier analysis of fewer than 700 of the donors applied high-throughput TCR beta sequencing to assess whether each TCR beta V gene segment acted as functional or pseudogenic. To predict cytomegalovirus infection status, the study brought together high-throughput TCR immunosequencing, statistical association of individual TCRs with disease status, and machine learning. Every discovery cohort repertoire had been produced on one sequencing platform. The T cell repertoires of several hundred subjects were profiled by immunosequencing and related to cytomegalovirus serostatus. In a later analysis, previously published TCR beta repertoires from about 670 donors were re-analyzed and high-resolution HLA genotyping was added so that TCR occurrence patterns could be studied. A later genetic analysis took genome-wide SNP genotypes for about 55% of the 666 donors and used that subset as a discovery cohort. In the later analysis, no new phenotypic data were used to find candidate immune exposures; instead, reliance was placed on TCR beta sequences and their occurrence across donors.

Receptor amplification or capture employed the immunoSEQ multiplex PCR assay. For the multiplex PCR, a mixture combining 60 forward primers for TCR Vbeta segments and 13 reverse primers for TCR Jbeta segments was used. A multiplex PCR assay on genomic DNA amplified the CDR3 region of rearranged TCR beta genes. The Illumina HiSeq System was used to sequence the amplified TCR beta libraries as 87-base-pair reads. On the authors' methods: In a later analysis, some 80 million unique TCR beta chains were counted across the approximately 640 repertoires, and approximately 11 million of these chains were shared by at least two donors. To remove PCR and sequencing errors, raw reads were error-corrected and collapsed into unique sequences using a nearest-neighbor algorithm that merged closely related sequences. Alignment of CDR3 sequences to IMGT reference sequences was used to assign V, D and J gene segments. Each retained sequence needed at least a six-nucleotide match to both a V gene segment and a J gene segment. Rearrangements were classified as productive when the CDR3 lacked stop codons and remained in frame with V and J, and all other rearrangements were classified as non-productive. Following IMGT convention, CDR3 was defined as the stretch from the second conserved V-encoded cysteine to the conserved J-encoded phenylalanine. The earlier analysis of about 560 of the donors excluded any sequence lacking an unambiguous match to a single V gene segment. An earlier analysis of some 500 of the donors classified V segments as functional when productive rearrangements were above 56.7% and as segregating when the standard deviation between donors was above 5%. A statistical classification framework was developed to diagnose cytomegalovirus status using the catalog of TCR beta chain sequences. V and J gene assignment, in a later analysis, came from comparing TCR nucleotide sequences with IMGT/GENE-DB human TR gene sequences. Using the TCRdist pipeline, a later analysis assigned CDR3 sequences along with most-parsimonious VDJ recombination scenarios. A later analysis defined each TCR beta chain by its CDR3 amino acid sequence plus V-gene family, and excluded reads lacking a unique V-gene family. In a later analysis, 450 to 600 highly shared, low-generation-probability nucleotide sequences were removed to address suspected cross-contamination and a sequencing artifact. For each public chain, a later analysis derived a clonal expansion index from normalized ranks of inferred template counts within each repertoire. Generation probabilities in a later analysis came from a VDJ recombination model fitted to out-of-frame rearrangements, and those results were checked against IGoR. A later analysis scored TCR-TCR, TCR-HLA and TCR-CMV co-occurrence with hypergeometric tests, applying a repertoire-size bias correction to TCR pairs. To estimate false discovery rates, a later analysis permuted the HLA or CMV assignments 20 times. In a later analysis, co-occurring TCRs were grouped using DBSCAN, and TCRdist sequence similarity was added for clustering within HLA-allele-positive subsets. For co-occurrence clustering, repertoires with fewer than 30,000 or more than 120,000 public chains were excluded, along with five repertoires with anomalous nucleotide sharing. The table was pulled from immuneACCESS by TCRdb, which kept in-frame rearrangements only. Such tables lose some clones; where checked, under half of the loss comes from unresolved V genes, and the rest has no known cause. The DNA gave D and trimming, while V, J and clone size come from that table. Within this sample are under 200,000 clones, with approximately 85% of them counted one time only. The top ten constitute approximately 11% of the sample.

The paper as a whole reports these results and caveats: In a later analysis, 15,000 to 20,000 TCR beta sequences were associated with specific HLA alleles at a false discovery rate of 0.05. Assigning TCR associations to individual alleles was difficult when HLA alleles, especially DR and DQ, strongly co-occurred. Cytomegalovirus status was reported to be diagnosed by the classifier with high specificity and sensitivity in both the original and validation cohorts. For the cohort, immune exposure information was limited to CMV serostatus. The authors suggested that the approach could potentially be extended to other disease states and immunological phenotypes. This cohort had only TCR beta chains sequenced, and the lack of alpha or paired-chain data limited which features could be detected. Compared with equally common non-associated chains, HLA-associated TCR beta chains in a later analysis were more clonally expanded and had lower generation probabilities. Correlated functional status among segregating V segments might reflect linkage disequilibrium, but an unknown experimental factor could not be ruled out. In an earlier analysis of around 600 of the donors, most TCR beta V segments were observed in productive rearrangements about 87% or about 30% of the time, broadly matching IMGT annotations. Across donors, most TCR sequences were observed very rarely, whereas some public TCRs were present in many individuals. Sequencing depth was assumed to be roughly uniform across donors in the presence/absence analyses, though that assumption may not hold. Compared with the roughly 710-donor mean, donors in an Asian-associated ancestry cluster had fewer N-insertions in productive TCRs, according to a later genetic analysis. In a later analysis, several top co-occurrence clusters were reported to appear linked to parvovirus B19, influenza, CMV and Epstein-Barr virus. A few of the identified cytomegalovirus-associated TCR beta chains were confirmed in vitro to be specific for cytomegalovirus antigens. A further reported finding was that TCR beta sequences accurately predicted the HLA-A and HLA-B alleles for most subjects in the first cohort. Because HLA typing was missing for some donors at each locus, association tests included only the typed subset. In a later analysis, most CMV-associated TCR beta chains were found to appear HLA-restricted, with HLA associations seemingly driven largely by CMV exposure. A total of 150 or so TCR beta chains were listed by the study as associated with cytomegalovirus. In a later analysis, TCR association rates were found to vary across HLA loci, with the most associated TCRs seen for DRB1 alleles and the fewest for HLA-C alleles. A cluster of highly shared sequence variants was judged likely to be a technical artifact of the sequencing pipeline. The earlier analysis of some 560 of the donors excluded fewer than 20 rarely observed V segments, including chromosome 9 orphons, because counts were too low. A later genetic analysis associated a missense DCLRE1C variant with V-gene and J-gene trimming of TCR beta chains, and an independent cohort replicated the association.

The cohort was made up of approximately 670 healthy bone marrow donors. At the time of sampling, all cohort members were nominally healthy, though unrecorded immune exposures were likely present. The donor was CMV seropositive and was included in the group of 250 to 300 seropositive cohort members. Every donor gave a peripheral blood sample, and the peripheral blood mononuclear cells from that sample were used for TCR beta sequencing. The Qiagen DNeasy Blood Extraction Kit was used to extract genomic DNA from the blood cell samples. This clonotype was obtained from a man aged 50 to 60 in good health and CMV-seropositive. The sample was PBMCs.

The DNA reads TGTGCCAGCAGCCTACTGGGACAGGGGAGGGGCTACACCTTC. Translated, it reads CASSLLGQGRGYTF. The V and J segments used are TRBV28 and TRBJ1-2; TRBD1 lines up with 10 middle nucleotides. Germline trimming amounts to 6 bases on V and 8 bases on J, with 9 as the count of junction bases outside the gene matches. Via the germline V gene, CDR1 is MDHEN and CDR2 SYDVKM. Including cysteine and phenylalanine, the CDR3 has 14 amino acids. The entry retains the CDR3 DNA only, 42 bases that are in frame from base 1.